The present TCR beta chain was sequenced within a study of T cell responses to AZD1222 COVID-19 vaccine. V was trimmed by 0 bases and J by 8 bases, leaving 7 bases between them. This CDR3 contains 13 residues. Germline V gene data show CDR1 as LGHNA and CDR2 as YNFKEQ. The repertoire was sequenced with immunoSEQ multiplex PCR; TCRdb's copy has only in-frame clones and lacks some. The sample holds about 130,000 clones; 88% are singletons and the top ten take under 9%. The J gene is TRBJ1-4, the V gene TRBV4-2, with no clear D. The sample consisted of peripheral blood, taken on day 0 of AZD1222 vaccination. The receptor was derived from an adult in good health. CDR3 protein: CASSQDLWEKLFF. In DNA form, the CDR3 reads TGTGCCAGCAGCCAAGATCTGTGGGAAAAACTGTTTTTT.